These T cell receptor beta chains were read from a single sample in a study of cytomegalovirus exposure and HLA in healthy donors. This table comes from immunoSEQ multiplex PCR, and its TCRdb copy is limited to in-frame clones, with some not included. This table holds 140,000 or so clones, roughly 86% found once. The source material was PBMCs. These receptor sequences come from a man between 18 and 35 years old in good health and CMV-seropositive. Each CDR3 is given with its conserved first and last residue. The D gene is left open where the match is weak. Not all rows give a size; the values are once, few, many and, for expanded clones, a class.

cdr3_aa cdr3_nt v_call d_call j_call clone_size
CATSRSGTGGTGELFF TGTGCCACCAGCAGATCTGGGACAGGGGGTACCGGGGAGCTGTTTTTT TRBV15 TRBD1 TRBJ2-2 .
CASSPAWTLYNEQFF TGTGCCAGCAGCCCAGCTTGGACTCTCTACAATGAGCAGTTCTTC TRBV9 . TRBJ2-1 few
CASSLYRGQNEQFF TGTGCCAGCAGTTTATACCGGGGACAGAATGAGCAGTTCTTC TRBV28 TRBD1 TRBJ2-1 once
CASSQGPTTSSGNTIYF TGTGCCAGCAGCCAGGGGCCAACAACCTCCTCTGGAAACACCATATATTTT TRBV5-6 . TRBJ1-3 .
CASSVDSAEQYF TGTGCCAGCAGTGTCGACTCAGCCGAGCAGTACTTC TRBV6-4 . TRBJ2-7 .
CASSLVREAYEQYF TGCGCCAGCAGCTTGGTTCGGGAGGCCTACGAGCAGTACTTC TRBV5-1 TRBD2 TRBJ2-7 .
CASSEGTGIEPQHF TGTGCCAGCAGTGAAGGGACAGGGATTGAGCCCCAGCATTTT TRBV6-1 TRBD1 TRBJ1-5 few
CASSFDMSGANVLTF TGTGCCAGCTCATTCGACATGTCTGGGGCCAACGTCCTGACTTTC TRBV18 . TRBJ2-6 .
CAWSIAKFSPLHF TGTGCCTGGAGTATAGCTAAGTTTTCACCCCTCCACTTT TRBV30 . TRBJ1-6 .
CASSPRDISHEQYF TGCGCCAGCAGCCCCCGGGACATCTCCCACGAGCAGTACTTC TRBV5-1 . TRBJ2-7 .
CAWSTGTSSADTQYF TGTGCCTGGAGTACCGGGACTAGCTCGGCAGATACGCAGTATTTT TRBV30 TRBD2 TRBJ2-3 .
CASSSLRVSGNTIYF TGTGCCAGCAGTTCCCTCAGGGTATCTGGAAACACCATATATTTT TRBV27 . TRBJ1-3 .
CASSSASGTGNHEQYF TGTGCCAGCAGCTCAGCCTCCGGGACAGGGAACCACGAGCAGTACTTC TRBV7-9 TRBD1 TRBJ2-7 once
CASSSSVEYGYTF TGTGCCAGCAGTAGCTCCGTCGAATATGGCTACACCTTC TRBV28 . TRBJ1-2 few
CASSLGRTSGGPTDTQYF TGTGCCAGCAGCTTAGGTCGGACTAGCGGGGGCCCCACAGATACGCAGTATTTT TRBV11-3 TRBD2 TRBJ2-3 once
CASSSSSSGRSYEQYF TGTGCCAGCAGCTCCTCGTCAAGCGGGAGATCGTACGAGCAGTACTTC TRBV7-9 TRBD2 TRBJ2-7 .
CACSPSAGSGNTIYF TGTGCCTGCTCCCCTTCGGCGGGCTCTGGAAACACCATATATTTT TRBV30 . TRBJ1-3 .
CASSIQDGYGYTF TGTGCCAGTAGTATCCAGGATGGCTATGGCTACACCTTC TRBV19 . TRBJ1-2 .
CASSTTYSGNTIYF TGTGCCAGCAGTACCACTTACTCTGGAAACACCATATATTTT TRBV27 . TRBJ1-3 few
CASRVTESNQPQHF TGTGCCAGTAGGGTGACAGAATCCAATCAGCCCCAGCATTTT TRBV19 . TRBJ1-5 .
CSVEDRRTGVGVGNYGYTF TGCAGCGTTGAAGATCGGAGGACAGGGGTGGGTGTGGGCAACTATGGCTACACCTTC TRBV29-1 TRBD1 TRBJ1-2 .
CASSLSAAEQETQYF TGTGCCAGCAGCTTGTCGGCCGCGGAACAAGAGACCCAGTACTTC TRBV5-4 . TRBJ2-5 .
CASSPLGTGNSPLHF TGTGCCAGCTCACCGTTAGGGACAGGGAACTCACCCCTCCACTTT TRBV18 TRBD1 TRBJ1-6 .
CASSPPGSGEGEQYF TGTGCCAGCTCACCACCAGGTAGCGGGGAGGGCGAGCAGTACTTC TRBV18 TRBD2 TRBJ2-7 .
CAWKSGLSTDTQYF TGTGCCTGGAAGTCAGGTCTTAGCACAGATACGCAGTATTTT TRBV30 . TRBJ2-3 .
CASSPYTGRNEKLFF TGTGCCAGCTCACCTTACACGGGTAGGAATGAAAAACTGTTTTTT TRBV18 . TRBJ1-4 .
CASSFRQDSGNTIYF TGTGCCAGCAGCTTCCGACAAGACTCTGGAAACACCATATATTTT TRBV7-6 . TRBJ1-3 .
CATSRDTGTGNEKLFF TGTGCCACCAGCAGAGATACGGGGACAGGGAATGAAAAACTGTTTTTT TRBV15 TRBD1 TRBJ1-4 .
CASSFSDRGGYGYTF TGTGCCAGCAGCTTTTCGGACAGGGGGGGCTATGGCTACACCTTC TRBV5-4 TRBD1 TRBJ1-2 .
CASISPGNTIYF TGTGCCAGCATCTCCCCGGGAAACACCATATATTTT TRBV11-2 . TRBJ1-3 .
CASSEAGDEQYF TGTGCCAGCAGTGAAGCGGGCGACGAGCAGTACTTC TRBV6-1 . TRBJ2-7 once
CALGRGRTSGTDTQYF TGTGCCTTGGGGCGGGGTCGGACTAGCGGCACAGATACGCAGTATTTT TRBV30 TRBD2 TRBJ2-3 .
CASGFRDRGHGNTEAFF TGCGCCAGCGGGTTCCGGGACAGGGGGCATGGGAACACTGAAGCTTTCTTT TRBV5-1 TRBD1 TRBJ1-1 .
CASSVADRDYGYTF TGTGCCAGCAGCGTCGCCGATCGAGACTATGGCTACACCTTC TRBV9 . TRBJ1-2 .
CAIGDFGTSGDTDTQYF TGTGCCATCGGGGATTTTGGGACTAGTGGTGACACAGATACGCAGTATTTT TRBV10-3 TRBD2 TRBJ2-3 .
CASSLGTGLNQPQHF TGTGCCAGCAGCTTAGGGACAGGGTTGAATCAGCCCCAGCATTTT TRBV11-2 TRBD1 TRBJ1-5 .
CSVGHKNTEAFF TGCAGCGTTGGACACAAGAACACTGAAGCTTTCTTT TRBV29-1 . TRBJ1-1 once
CASSLVEGADYGYTF TGTGCCAGCAGCTTAGTTGAGGGGGCGGACTATGGCTACACCTTC TRBV11-2 TRBD1 TRBJ1-2 few
CASSTLAGEAFF TGTGCCAGTAGTACCCTGGCGGGGGAAGCTTTCTTT TRBV19 . TRBJ1-1 .
CASSLTGTGKGQPQHF TGTGCCAGCAGTCTCACCGGGACAGGGAAGGGCCAGCCCCAGCATTTT TRBV28 TRBD1 TRBJ1-5 .
CASSSTGGTDTQYF TGTGCCAGCAGTTCGACAGGGGGCACAGATACGCAGTATTTT TRBV2 TRBD1 TRBJ2-3 .
CASSDPPGTQPNEQYF TGTGCCAGCAGTGATCCCCCCGGGACACAACCTAACGAGCAGTACTTC TRBV28 . TRBJ2-7 .
CASSLVGTSGWSSYNEQFF TGTGCCAGCAGCTTGGTAGGGACTAGCGGATGGAGCTCCTACAATGAGCAGTTCTTC TRBV5-8 TRBD2 TRBJ2-1 once
CASIVIGTNNQPQHF TGTGCCAGCATTGTAATCGGTACTAACAATCAGCCCCAGCATTTT TRBV6-5 . TRBJ1-5 .
CAWSFGGQNTEAFF TGTGCCTGGAGTTTTGGGGGCCAGAACACTGAAGCTTTCTTT TRBV30 . TRBJ1-1 .
CASSLRQEETQYF TGTGCCAGCAGCTTAAGACAGGAAGAGACCCAGTACTTC TRBV7-3 . TRBJ2-5 .
CASSASGGVLDTQYF TGCGCCAGCAGTGCTAGCGGGGGGGTGCTGGATACGCAGTATTTT TRBV10-2 TRBD2 TRBJ2-3 .
CASSLGPAGSSYEQYF TGTGCCAGCAGCTTAGGACCAGCGGGCAGCTCCTACGAGCAGTACTTC TRBV7-6 . TRBJ2-7 .
CASSPGGGGTEAFF TGCGCCAGCAGCCCCGGGGGAGGAGGCACTGAAGCTTTCTTT TRBV4-1 . TRBJ1-1 .
CASSLRAGVGEQYF TGTGCCAGCAGCTTGCGAGCGGGAGTAGGAGAGCAGTACTTC TRBV5-4 TRBD2 TRBJ2-7 .
CAWSSGTGNTIYF TGTGCCTGGAGTTCCGGGACAGGGAACACCATATATTTT TRBV30 TRBD1 TRBJ1-3 .
CASSLEVGRDTEAFF TGCGCCAGCAGCTTGGAGGTAGGGCGGGACACTGAAGCTTTCTTT TRBV5-1 . TRBJ1-1 .
CASSIGGHEQYF TGTGCCAGTAGTATAGGAGGTCACGAGCAGTACTTC TRBV19 . TRBJ2-7 .